This TCR beta chain stems from a study of T-cell memory formation after mild COVID-19. On this clonotype: Its antigen remains unidentified.

The study, taken as a whole, reports: Later expanders leaned toward CD4+, whereas clones contracting from day 15 to 85 were balanced CD4/CD8.

TCR alpha and TCR beta cDNA libraries carrying sample barcodes and UMIs were produced by 5'RACE using constant-segment primers. TCRdb reprocessed the 5' RACE reads with MiXCR, giving one entry per CDR3 protein. The sample has approximately 500,000 distinct CDR3 sequences; roughly 25% are singletons. Trimming removed 0 bases from V and 2 bases from J, with 10 bases in between. Per germline, CDR1 SEHNR and CDR2 FQNEAQ (reference sequence). The length of the CDR3 is 16 residues. Input material: PBMCs or a T cell subset sorted from them (not recorded which). This receptor was identified in an adult woman who had mild COVID-19 (a few samples of this study predate the infection). Cell type and time point are not known. The chain uses TRBV7-9 and TRBJ2-2; D is undetermined. The CDR3 nucleotides are TGTGCCAGCAGCTTAGCAATTGGGATAAACACCGGGGAGCTGTTTTTT. Protein product: CASSLAIGINTGELFF.